This TCR beta chain comes out of a study of T cells in Graves' hyperthyroidism and ophthalmopathy. Patients counted as stable if ophthalmopathy did not develop within 18 months. The table lists this clonotype with a few counts. CDR3 length: 15 amino acids. Germline trimming cut 4 bases from V and 4 bases from J; bases unmatched to any gene: 4. Germline assignment: CDR1 LNHDA and CDR2 SQIVND (reference sequence). Regions amplified from RNA transcripts were the TCR beta CDR3 regions. Primed by the HTBI set, a first-round RT-PCR was run on the TCR CDR3. TCRdb recomputed calls from the multiplex PCR reads with MiXCR, one row per CDR3 protein. The sample includes fewer than 350,000 distinct CDR3 sequences, roughly 15% of them seen just once.

This receptor was identified in a middle-aged woman with Graves' hyperthyroidism. What was sequenced was blood. The chain combines TRBV19 with TRBJ2-2, with 9 bases matching TRBD1. For the CDR3, the DNA is TGTGCCAGTAGTACGGGACAGGGAGCCACCGGGGAGCTGTTTTTT. This sequence encodes CASSTGQGATGELFF.